These 13 T cell receptor beta chains originate from one sample sequenced in a study of memory CD4+ T cells and cytomegalovirus serostatus. The sort gate was single viable CD3+CD4+CD8-CD45RO+ cells for memory CD4+ T cells. The protocol was immunoSEQ multiplex PCR, while the TCRdb copy is restricted to in-frame clones and leaves out a portion. The table records approximately 23,000 clones, about 71% of them present only once. Sequencing input: memory CD4+ T cells from blood. These receptors all come from an adult in good health and CMV-seronegative.

The sample holds a few counts of this clone. The chain employs TRBV12-5 and TRBJ1-5; no clear D. The CDR3 runs 12 residues. The germline V and J ends were trimmed by 1 base and 7 bases, with 5 bases remaining between them. Germline CDR1 LGHNT, CDR2 FRNRAP. CDR3 sequence: CASGLEGQPQHF. CDR3 in DNA: TGTGCTAGTGGTTTGGAAGGACAGCCCCAGCATTTT.

The chain combines TRBV6-5 with TRBJ2-7; no clear D. Trimming stripped 5 bases from V and 3 bases from J, with 11 bases between. Germline-derived CDR1 and CDR2 are MNHEY and SVGAGI. The CDR3 extends over 13 amino acids. The CDR3 loop reads CASSEVSRYEQYF. The CDR3 nucleotides read TGTGCCAGCAGTGAGGTTTCTCGCTACGAGCAGTACTTC.

V is TRBV4-3 and J is TRBJ2-7; TRBD1 is a possible D gene (6 bases). Trimming cost V 0 bases and J 0 bases, with 15 bases left between them. This CDR3 has 17 residues. The germline V gene has CDR1 LGHNA and CDR2 YSLEER. The CDR3 spells CASSQDFFGDTSYEQYF. CDR3 in DNA: TGCGCCAGCAGCCAAGATTTTTTCGGGGACACCTCCTACGAGCAGTACTTC.

The chain recombines TRBV7-2 with TRBJ1-2, with D tentatively TRBD1 (5 bases). The CDR3 has 13 residues. The ends were cut back, 4 bases at V and 6 bases at J, with 12 bases in the middle. Germline assignment: CDR1 SGHTA and CDR2 FQGNSA. The CDR3 DNA reads TGTGCCAGCAGCTCCGGGCAGGGCGATGGCTACACCTTC. It specifies CASSSGQGDGYTF.

Details on this clone: An end of the junction differs from the germline gene, which may be a read error. The chain is built from TRBV11-2 and TRBJ2-1; TRBD2 agrees at 8 bases. The length of the CDR3 is 15 residues. Germline V lookup: CDR1 SGHAT, CDR2 FQNNGV. The CDR3 nucleotides read TGTGCCAGCAGCCTAGATGGTCTAGCGGGCCATGAGCAGTTCTTC. It encodes CASSLDGLAGHEQFF.

The chain has TRBV2 and TRBJ1-1; no reliable D call. Germline CDR1 reads SNHLY; CDR2 reads FYNNEI. This CDR3 is built from 13 residues. V was clipped by 7 bases and J by 4 bases, with 13 bases between them. CDR3 coding DNA: TGTGCCAGCACCATGGTGGGTGGCACTGAAGCTTTCTTT. This encodes CASTMVGGTEAFF.

The chain employs TRBV7-2 and TRBJ1-2, with TRBD1 matching 11 bases. J gave up 7 bases and V 4 bases, and 8 bases lay outside the gene matches. Germline V gene data show CDR1 as SGHTA and CDR2 as FQGNSA. The CDR3 runs 15 residues. The CDR3 bases are TGTGCCAGCAGCTCAGGGACAGGGGGGTCTCGTGGCTACACCTTC. It encodes CASSSGTGGSRGYTF.

The chain is built from TRBV28 and TRBJ2-7; 10 nucleotides line up with TRBD2. The CDR3 is made up of 14 amino acids. CDR1 is MDHEN, CDR2 SYDVKM, per germline. With V trimmed by 7 bases and J by 2 bases, 5 bases remained unmatched. CDR3 in DNA: TGTGCCAGCAACACCGGGACTAGCGCCTACGAGCAGTACTTC. The encoded protein is CASNTGTSAYEQYF.

The chain uses TRBV19 and TRBJ1-2, with unresolved D. This CDR3 spans 13 amino acids. Germline loops: CDR1 LNHDA, CDR2 SQIVND (reference sequence). Trimming cost V 5 bases and J 7 bases, with 14 bases left between them. The CDR3 DNA is TGTGCCAGTAGTCCCAGGCCCTCCGGTGGCTACACCTTC. Its protein product is CASSPRPSGGYTF. Full variable domain (missing parts from reference TRBV19 and TRBJ1-2): DGGITQSPKYLFRKEGQNVTLSCEQNLNHDAMYWYRQDPGQGLRLIYYSQIVNDFQKGDIAEGYSVSREKKESFPLTVTSAQKNPTAFYLCASSPRPSGGYTFGSGTRLTVV.

The chain recombines TRBV6-5 with TRBJ2-1; D tentatively reads TRBD1 or TRBD2 (5 bases each). The V gene's germline CDR1 is MNHEY and CDR2 SVGAGI. With 5 bases removed from V and 9 bases from J, the gap between germline ends came to 14 bases. This CDR3 has 13 residues. Here the CDR3 DNA reads TGTGCCAGCAGTAAGCCCGGGGACGGTGAGCAGTTCTTC. Its translation is CASSKPGDGEQFF.

In this sample, this clone turned up a few times. This chain's CDR3 is CASSVGTARGYTF. As DNA, the CDR3 is TGTGCCAGCAGCGTAGGGACAGCCCGTGGCTACACCTTC. V is TRBV9 and J is TRBJ1-2, with D maybe TRBD1 (6 bases). The CDR3 totals 13 residues. CDR1 and CDR2 from the germline V gene are SGDLS and YYNGEE. Trimming took 0 bases from V and 7 from J, leaving 10 bases between them.

This clone was detected only a few times. The rearrangement links TRBV10-1 to TRBJ2-7; TRBD2 might be the D (6 bases). The CDR3 has 12 amino acids. V lost 6 bases, J lost 3 bases, and 9 bases lay in between. Germline V gives CDR1 WNHNN, CDR2 SYGVQD (reference sequence). The CDR3 reads CASSAGNYEQYF. The CDR3 coding sequence is TGCGCCAGCAGCGCGGGGAACTACGAGCAGTACTTC.

This chain joins TRBV28 and TRBJ2-3; 8 nucleotides agree with TRBD2. V gave up 3 bases and J gave up 5 bases; unmatched junction bases: 7. Germline values: CDR1 MDHEN, CDR2 SYDVKM. CDR3 length: 15 amino acids. The CDR3 is CASSFGAGDLDTQYF. CDR3 DNA sequence: TGTGCCAGCAGTTTTGGAGCGGGAGACTTAGATACGCAGTATTTT.